The rows below give T cell receptor beta chains drawn from one sample of a study of OX40 agonist ivuxolimab in advanced cancers. Generated by immunoSEQ multiplex PCR, the TCRdb table keeps only in-frame clones and is missing some. The sample lists about 80,000 clones; around 83% were seen once. Sequenced material: CD4+ or CD8+ T cells sorted from blood, taken in a trial of the OX40 agonist ivuxolimab. The source is an adult with an advanced solid tumor such as melanoma, head and neck, liver or kidney cancer. CDR3s include the opening cysteine and the closing phenylalanine or tryptophan. D genes are given only for firm matches. Where a row states a size, it is once, few, many or the class of an expanded clone; other rows omit it.

clone size: -
J gene: TRBJ2-7
V gene: TRBV10-3
D gene: TRBD2
CDR3 DNA: TGTGCCATCACCAAGACGGGACTAGCGGGAACCGAGCAGTACTTC
CDR3 protein: CAITKTGLAGTEQYF

clone size: -
J gene: TRBJ1-5
V gene: TRBV11-3
D gene: -
CDR3 DNA: TGTGCCAGCAGCTCCTTTTCTCCGAGGGGGGCTCGCAATCAGCCCCAGCATTTT
CDR3 protein: CASSSFSPRGARNQPQHF

clone size: few
J gene: TRBJ1-1
V gene: TRBV2
D gene: TRBD1
CDR3 DNA: TGTGCCAGGGCGGGACAGTACACTGAAGCTTTCTTT
CDR3 protein: CARAGQYTEAFF

clone size: -
J gene: TRBJ2-7
V gene: TRBV2
D gene: TRBD2
CDR3 DNA: TGTGCCAGCAGGGGACTAGCGGGAGTGGTGTACTTC
CDR3 protein: CASRGLAGVVYF

clone size: -
J gene: TRBJ2-3
V gene: TRBV27
D gene: -
CDR3 DNA: TGTGCCAGCAGTTTTGGGCAGGGGAGAACAGATACGCAGTATTTT
CDR3 protein: CASSFGQGRTDTQYF

clone size: -
J gene: TRBJ2-1
V gene: TRBV28
D gene: -
CDR3 DNA: TGTGCCAGCAGTTTATACCCCGAATTAGGGCAGTTCTTC
CDR3 protein: CASSLYPELGQFF

clone size: -
J gene: TRBJ2-4
V gene: TRBV7-2
D gene: TRBD2
CDR3 DNA: TGTGCCAGCAGCTTAGCCAGCGGGAATGGTATCATTCAGTACTTC
CDR3 protein: CASSLASGNGIIQYF

clone size: -
J gene: TRBJ2-5
V gene: TRBV5-4
D gene: TRBD2
CDR3 DNA: TGTGCCAGCAGCCCCGGGAAAGCGGGGGCCTGGGGGGAGACCCAGTACTTC
CDR3 protein: CASSPGKAGAWGETQYF

clone size: -
J gene: TRBJ2-7
V gene: TRBV6-5
D gene: TRBD2
CDR3 DNA: TGTGCCAGCAGTTACTCACTAGCGGGAGGGCCCTACGAGCAGTACTTC
CDR3 protein: CASSYSLAGGPYEQYF

clone size: -
J gene: TRBJ2-2
V gene: TRBV6-1
D gene: -
CDR3 DNA: TGTGCCAGCAGTGAAATAGAAGTTTCGAACACCGGGGAGCTGTTTTTT
CDR3 protein: CASSEIEVSNTGELFF

clone size: -
J gene: TRBJ2-6
V gene: TRBV6-4
D gene: -
CDR3 DNA: TGTGCCAGCAGTCCCGACCGGGGTGGGGCCAACGTCCTGACTTTC
CDR3 protein: CASSPDRGGANVLTF

clone size: -
J gene: TRBJ2-3
V gene: TRBV18
D gene: -
CDR3 DNA: TGTGCCAGCTCACCAATGCTATCAGATACGCAGTATTTT
CDR3 protein: CASSPMLSDTQYF

clone size: once
J gene: TRBJ2-7
V gene: TRBV5-5
D gene: -
CDR3 DNA: TGTGCCAGCAGCCCACGATCAGGGTTAGCTTCCTACGAGCAGTACTTC
CDR3 protein: CASSPRSGLASYEQYF

clone size: -
J gene: TRBJ2-3
V gene: TRBV28
D gene: -
CDR3 DNA: TGTGCCAGCAGCCCTGTTGAAGGGCCAGATACGCAGTATTTT
CDR3 protein: CASSPVEGPDTQYF

clone size: -
J gene: TRBJ2-3
V gene: TRBV21-1
D gene: -
CDR3 DNA: TGTGCCAGCCTTGCTCGGGAGGGACAAAGCACAGATACGCAGTATTTT
CDR3 protein: CASLAREGQSTDTQYF

clone size: -
J gene: TRBJ1-4
V gene: TRBV19
D gene: -
CDR3 DNA: TGTGCCAGTACAACAGGTAACCGAGGTGAAAAACTGTTTTTT
CDR3 protein: CASTTGNRGEKLFF

clone size: -
J gene: TRBJ1-1
V gene: TRBV11-2
D gene: -
CDR3 DNA: TGTGCCAGCAGCTTAGAATTAGACAGGGAAGCTTTCTTT
CDR3 protein: CASSLELDREAFF

clone size: -
J gene: TRBJ2-3
V gene: TRBV29-1
D gene: -
CDR3 DNA: TGCAGCGTTTCCCCGGACAGCAGGCAGTATTTT
CDR3 protein: CSVSPDSRQYF

clone size: once
J gene: TRBJ1-5
V gene: TRBV5-1
D gene: -
CDR3 DNA: TGCGCCAGCAGCTTGTACGCCGGAGGAAATCAGCCCCAGCATTTT
CDR3 protein: CASSLYAGGNQPQHF

clone size: -
J gene: TRBJ2-7
V gene: TRBV7-2
D gene: TRBD1
CDR3 DNA: TGTGCCAGCAGCTCGGACAGGGGAACCTACGAGCAGTACTTC
CDR3 protein: CASSSDRGTYEQYF

clone size: once
J gene: TRBJ1-5
V gene: TRBV7-3
D gene: TRBD1
CDR3 DNA: TGTGCCAGCAGCTTAGACAGGGGCAATCAGCCCCAGCATTTT
CDR3 protein: CASSLDRGNQPQHF

clone size: few
J gene: TRBJ2-7
V gene: TRBV29-1
D gene: TRBD2
CDR3 DNA: TGCAGCGTTGAATCGCGGGGGGGAGGCGAGCAGTACTTC
CDR3 protein: CSVESRGGGEQYF

clone size: -
J gene: TRBJ2-7
V gene: TRBV20-1
D gene: TRBD2
CDR3 DNA: TGCAGTGCTGGGAGGGGTGAGCAGTACTTC
CDR3 protein: CSAGRGEQYF

clone size: -
J gene: TRBJ2-3
V gene: TRBV5-1
D gene: -
CDR3 DNA: TGCGCCAGCAGCTTGGCCTTAGGTAGCACAGATACGCAGTATTTT
CDR3 protein: CASSLALGSTDTQYF

clone size: few
J gene: TRBJ2-2
V gene: TRBV28
D gene: -
CDR3 DNA: TGTGCCAGCACCGCGGGGTGGACCGGGGAGCTGTTTTTT
CDR3 protein: CASTAGWTGELFF

clone size: -
J gene: TRBJ2-4
V gene: TRBV4-1
D gene: -
CDR3 DNA: TGCGCCAGCAGCCAAGGGGCTCACTACTCGGGCAAAAACATTCAGTACTTC
CDR3 protein: CASSQGAHYSGKNIQYF

clone size: -
J gene: TRBJ1-5
V gene: TRBV7-9
D gene: -
CDR3 DNA: TGTGCCAGCAGCTTAGGACAGAGCAACCAGCCCCAGCATTTT
CDR3 protein: CASSLGQSNQPQHF

clone size: -
J gene: TRBJ1-1
V gene: TRBV5-1
D gene: -
CDR3 DNA: TGCGCCAGCAGCCGCGGGACACAGAACACTGAAGCTTTCTTT
CDR3 protein: CASSRGTQNTEAFF

clone size: -
J gene: TRBJ2-5
V gene: TRBV11-2
D gene: TRBD2
CDR3 DNA: TGTGCCAGCAGCCCTGCTAGCGGACCGTACCAAGAGGCCCAGTACTTC
CDR3 protein: CASSPASGPYQEAQYF